This T cell receptor (beta chain) derives from a study of identical twins. TCRdb re-called the 5' RACE reads through MiXCR, storing one row per CDR3 protein. The profile shows a few hundred thousand distinct CDR3 sequences, over 8.5% of them singletons. Germline CDR1 and CDR2: SGHVS and FQNEAQ. This CDR3 has 14 residues. J gave up 4 bases and V 6 bases, and 5 bases lay outside the gene matches. These data also featured in a second study, about yellow fever vaccine responses in identical twins.

This clonotype was sampled from a woman aged 18 to 35 in good health. The chain recombines TRBV7-8 with TRBJ2-3; TRBD2 agrees at 9 bases. The sample taken for sequencing was CD8+ T cells sorted from blood. The CDR3 spells CASRRAGGADTQYF. The CDR3 bases are TGTGCCAGCAGACGAGCGGGAGGAGCAGATACGCAGTATTTT.